Below are 18 T cell receptor beta chains sequenced from a single sample in a study of T cell changes during pregnancy in multiple sclerosis (dated 2019 in TCRdb). Library construction relied on the immunoSEQ multiplex PCR assay. The table was pulled from immuneACCESS by TCRdb, which kept in-frame rearrangements only. Such tables lose some clones; where checked, under half of the loss comes from unresolved V genes, and the rest has no known cause. The sample table contains about 120,000 clones; only one count was recorded for approximately 94% of them. The leading ten clones occupy 6.2% of the sample. Source: peripheral blood, taken before pregnancy. Source of these receptors: a female donor with multiple sclerosis, enrolled in a pregnancy study.

The CDR3 reads CASSQITGGTGELFF. CDR3 DNA: TGTGCCAGCAGCCAAATTACGGGTGGCACCGGGGAGCTGTTTTTT. The V gene is TRBV7-8, the J gene TRBJ2-2, with no clear D. Germline assignment: CDR1 SGHVS and CDR2 FQNEAQ. V was trimmed by 5 bases and J by 4 bases, leaving 14 bases between them. The CDR3 contains 15 residues.

The V call is TRBV10-3, the J call TRBJ2-2; TRBD2 is a possible D gene (6 bases). This CDR3 has 14 amino acids. Germline V gene data show CDR1 as ENHRY and CDR2 as SYGVKD. V was pared by 6 bases and J by 7 bases, with 15 bases between. The CDR3 DNA reads TGTGCCATCAGGCCGGGGGTCGCGGGCGGGGAGCTGTTTTTT. It translates to CAIRPGVAGGELFF.

V gene TRBV27 combines with J gene TRBJ2-7; TRBD1 might be the D (6 bases). Per the germline V gene, CDR1 is MNHEY and CDR2 is SMNVEV (reference sequence). Trimming shortened V by 3 bases and J by 3 bases, and 15 bases separated the two germline ends. The CDR3 is 15 amino acids. CDR3 in amino acids: CASSFSGQTNYEQYF. The CDR3 DNA reads as TGTGCCAGCAGTTTCTCCGGACAGACGAACTACGAGCAGTACTTC.

This chain uses TRBV10-2 with TRBJ1-1, with D perhaps matching TRBD1 (5 bases). CDR1 is WSHSY and CDR2 is SAAADI in the germline V gene. This CDR3 is 11 amino acids long. The V end was cut by 10 bases, the J end by 5 bases, with 11 bases between. CDR3 protein: CATGGVTEAFF. CDR3 coding DNA: TGCGCCACGGGAGGGGTGACTGAAGCTTTCTTT.

V and J are TRBV28 and TRBJ2-2, with 12 nucleotides matching TRBD1. The J segment lost 5 bases and the V segment lost 8 bases, leaving 3 bases of the junction unmatched. The CDR3 has 14 amino acids. The germline V gene has CDR1 MDHEN and CDR2 SYDVKM. As DNA, the CDR3 is TGTGCCAGCCTGGGACAGGGGGCGACCGGGGAGCTGTTTTTT. This gives the protein CASLGQGATGELFF.

The chain carries TRBV5-1 and TRBJ2-5, with TRBD2 matching 10 bases. Germline V gene data show CDR1 as SGHRS and CDR2 as YFSETQ. The CDR3 is 16 residues long. After removal of 4 bases from V and 2 bases from J, the junction contained 8 bases not matched to a gene. The CDR3 here is CASSRQLAGKQETQYF. The CDR3 coding sequence is TGCGCCAGCAGCAGACAACTAGCGGGGAAACAAGAGACCCAGTACTTC.

The chain couples TRBV2 to TRBJ2-7, with D perhaps TRBD2 (7 bases). Germline V lookup: CDR1 SNHLY, CDR2 FYNNEI. V lost 8 bases and J lost 3, with 17 bases in between. The CDR3 covers 14 residues. CDR3: CASQGGGGIYEQYF. The DNA for the CDR3 is TGTGCCAGCCAAGGGGGGGGTGGGATCTACGAGCAGTACTTC.

The V call is TRBV2, the J call TRBJ1-2; 7 bases line up with TRBD1. Trimming removed 3 bases from V and 2 bases from J; junction bases left unmatched: 6. CDR3 size: 15 residues. Germline CDR1 SNHLY, CDR2 FYNNEI. The CDR3 reads CASSESRGQNYGYTF. The CDR3 nucleotides are TGTGCCAGCAGTGAGTCTAGGGGGCAGAACTATGGCTACACCTTC.

The DNA for the CDR3 is TGTGCCAGCAGTGATGAGTGGAACACTGAAGCTTTCTTT. Amino acids: CASSDEWNTEAFF. The V call is TRBV2, the J call TRBJ1-1, with D unresolved. CDR1 and CDR2 (germline): SNHLY, FYNNEI. CDR3 length: 13 residues. The V end was cut by 3 bases, the J end by 1 base, with 6 bases between.

The J gene is TRBJ2-2, the V gene TRBV12-5, with TRBD1 matching 11 bases. The CDR3 is 15 residues long. Trimming at V came to 1 base and at J to 7 bases, leaving 2 bases not matched to a gene. Germline values: CDR1 LGHNT, CDR2 FRNRAP. The DNA for the CDR3 is TGTGCTAGTGGTTTGGGGACAGGGGGCATCGGGGAGCTGTTTTTT. Its translation: CASGLGTGGIGELFF. Full variable domain (remainder filled in from reference TRBV12-5 and TRBJ2-2): DARVTQTPRHKVTEMGQEVTMRCQPILGHNTVFWYRQTMMQGLELLAYFRNRAPLDDSGMPKDRFSAEMPDATLATLKIQPSEPRDSAVYFCASGLGTGGIGELFFGEGSRLTVL.

The rearrangement uses TRBV28 and TRBJ2-7; D perhaps matches TRBD1 (5 bases). Germline CDR1 and CDR2: MDHEN and SYDVKM. There are 13 residues in the CDR3. V lost 3 bases and J 2 bases, leaving 8 bases between the germline ends. The CDR3, as DNA: TGTGCCAGCAGTTTTCGGACACCCTACGAGCAGTACTTC. Its protein is CASSFRTPYEQYF.

CDR3 in amino acids: CASSSLGVYGYTF. Here the CDR3 DNA reads TGTGCCAGCAGTTCCCTAGGTGTCTATGGCTACACCTTC. This chain links TRBV7-8 with TRBJ1-2; D not certain. The CDR3 is made up of 13 amino acids. Germline CDR1 reads SGHVS; CDR2 reads FQNEAQ. V lost 6 bases and J 4 bases, leaving 12 bases between the germline ends.

This chain links TRBV9 with TRBJ2-1, with 8 nucleotides matching TRBD2. The CDR3 totals 18 residues. Germline assignment: CDR1 SGDLS and CDR2 YYNGEE. V lost 3 bases, J lost 0 bases, and 11 bases stayed unmatched. DNA of the CDR3: TGTGCCAGCAGCGGAGACGGGTTAGCGGGATTCTCCTACAATGAGCAGTTCTTC. Amino acid sequence: CASSGDGLAGFSYNEQFF.

V gene TRBV19 combines with J gene TRBJ2-1; the D is unclear. Germline assignment: CDR1 LNHDA and CDR2 SQIVND (reference sequence). Trimming removed 5 bases from V and 0 bases from J, with 11 bases in between. The CDR3 runs 15 residues. In DNA, the CDR3 is TGTGCCAGTAGTGCAGAATGGAGCTCCTACAATGAGCAGTTCTTC. This translates into CASSAEWSSYNEQFF.

The CDR3 sequence is CASSIYTGTGDVLDTQYF. Here the CDR3 DNA reads TGTGCCAGCAGCATCTACACCGGGACAGGGGATGTTTTAGATACGCAGTATTTT. The chain carries TRBV7-6 and TRBJ2-3; 10 nucleotides align to TRBD1. V was pared by 5 bases and J by 5 bases, with 16 bases of the junction left unmatched. The CDR3 extends over 18 amino acids. In germline, CDR1 is SGHVS, CDR2 FNYEAQ.

V and J are TRBV7-5 and TRBJ2-7; TRBD1 reflects the table's D call only, with no check against the DNA. TRBV7-5 is termed a pseudogene. The CDR3 contains 14 residues. The CDR3 DNA reads as TGTGTCAGAAAACCAAGGGACAGGGTCTACGAGCAGTACTTC. It translates to CVRKPRDRVYEQYF.

V and J are TRBV7-3 and TRBJ2-2; the D is unclear. Germline V lookup: CDR1 SGHTA, CDR2 FQGTGA. Trimming left V 6 bases short and J 4 bases short, with 15 bases between. This CDR3 is built from 15 residues. The CDR3 DNA follows: TGTGCCAGCAGTCCAACAGTCTCGAGCACCGGGGAGCTGTTTTTT. This encodes CASSPTVSSTGELFF.

This clone occurred a few times. The V call is TRBV6-1, the J call TRBJ2-7; TRBD2 is a possible D gene (6 bases). V gave up 2 bases and J gave up 6 bases, with 11 bases separating them. In germline, CDR1 is MNHNS, CDR2 SASEGT. The CDR3 totals 13 residues. The CDR3 DNA is TGTGCCAGCAGTGAAATGAGGGGAGGCGAGCAGTACTTC. Residues: CASSEMRGGEQYF.